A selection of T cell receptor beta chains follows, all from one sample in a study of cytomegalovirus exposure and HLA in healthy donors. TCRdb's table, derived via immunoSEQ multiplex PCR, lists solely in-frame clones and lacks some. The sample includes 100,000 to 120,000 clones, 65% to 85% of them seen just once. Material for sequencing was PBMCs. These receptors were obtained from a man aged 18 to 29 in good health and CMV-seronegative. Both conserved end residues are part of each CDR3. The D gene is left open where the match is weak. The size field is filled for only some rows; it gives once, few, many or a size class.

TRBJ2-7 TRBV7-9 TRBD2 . TGTGCCAGCAGCCCCGAAGCGGGGTGGGTCTACGAGCAGTACTTC CASSPEAGWVYEQYF
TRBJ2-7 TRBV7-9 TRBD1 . TGTGCCAGCAGCGAGACAGGGGACGAGCAGTACTTC CASSETGDEQYF
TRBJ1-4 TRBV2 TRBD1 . TGTGCCAGCAGTACCGGGACAGGGCTTAATGAAAAACTGTTTTTT CASSTGTGLNEKLFF
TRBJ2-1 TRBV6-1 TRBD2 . TGTGCCAGCAGGGCTTACGGGACTAGGGGAAATGAGCAGTTCTTC CASRAYGTRGNEQFF
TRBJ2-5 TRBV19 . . TGTGCCAGTAGTATTCTTCCCAGACAAGAGACCCAGTACTTC CASSILPRQETQYF
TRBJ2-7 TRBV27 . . TGTGCCAGCAGTCTAAAACCTCATATGTCCTACGAGCAGTACTTC CASSLKPHMSYEQYF
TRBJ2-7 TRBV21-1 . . TGTGCCAGCAGCAAAGTATCGGGGGACGGTTCCTACGAGCAGTACTTC CASSKVSGDGSYEQYF
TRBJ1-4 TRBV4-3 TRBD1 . TGCGCCAGCAGCCAAGATGGGGCAGGGACAGGGAATGAAAAACTGTTTTTT CASSQDGAGTGNEKLFF
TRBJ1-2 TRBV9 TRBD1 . TGTGCCAGCAGCTCACAGGGGGCCGATGGCTACACCTTC CASSSQGADGYTF
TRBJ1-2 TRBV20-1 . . TGCAGTGCTATCACTAACTATGGCTACACCTTC CSAITNYGYTF
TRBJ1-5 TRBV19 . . TGTGCCAGTAGTATCTTCTCGGTACCGGTTAGCAATCAGCCCCAGCATTTT CASSIFSVPVSNQPQHF
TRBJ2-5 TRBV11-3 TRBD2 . TGTGCCAGCAGCTCTACGGGACTAGCCCTTTGGGAGACCCAGTACTTC CASSSTGLALWETQYF
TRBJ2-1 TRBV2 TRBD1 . TGTGCCAGCAGAGCCGGACAGGTTTCGTCTGGGCAGTTCTTC CASRAGQVSSGQFF
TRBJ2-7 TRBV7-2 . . TGTGCCAGCAGCTTCCGGGAACTCTCCTACGAGCAGTACTTC CASSFRELSYEQYF
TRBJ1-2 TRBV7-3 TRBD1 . TGTGCCAGCAGCCATATGGACAGGGAAGTCAACTATGGCTACACCTTC CASSHMDREVNYGYTF
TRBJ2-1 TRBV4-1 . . TGCGCCAGCAGCCAAGCTCTCAGAAATGAGCAGTTCTTC CASSQALRNEQFF
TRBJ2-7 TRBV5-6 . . TGTGCCAGCAGCTTGTTAGTGACTCACTCCTACGAGCAGTACTTC CASSLLVTHSYEQYF
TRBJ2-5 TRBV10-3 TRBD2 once TGTGCCATCAGTGATAGGCTAGCGGGAGGACAAGAGACCCAGTACTTC CAISDRLAGGQETQYF
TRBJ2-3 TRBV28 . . TGTGCCAGCAGTCTCTCTCTCACAGATACGCAGTATTTT CASSLSLTDTQYF
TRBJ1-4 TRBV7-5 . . TGTGTCAGAAGTTCGGACAGGGGCAATGAAAAACTGTTTTTT CVRSSDRGNEKLFF
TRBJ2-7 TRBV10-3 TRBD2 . TGTGCCATGACTAGCGGAAACACCTACGAGCAGTACTTC CAMTSGNTYEQYF
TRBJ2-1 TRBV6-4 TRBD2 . TGTGCCAGCAGTTCTATAGCGGGAGATGAGCAGTTCTTC CASSSIAGDEQFF
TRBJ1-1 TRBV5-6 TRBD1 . TGTGCCAGCAGCTCGGGGACAGGGGTCGGACAAGCTTTCTTT CASSSGTGVGQAFF
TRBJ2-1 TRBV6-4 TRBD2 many TGTGCCAGCAGTGACTCACTAGCGGGAGGGAATGAGCAGTTCTTC CASSDSLAGGNEQFF
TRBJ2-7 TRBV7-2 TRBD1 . TGTGCCAGCAGCTCGACAGGGCGCGAGCAGTACTTC CASSSTGREQYF
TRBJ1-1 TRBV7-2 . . TGTGCCAGCAGCCCCGGGGGGAACACTGAAGCTTTCTTT CASSPGGNTEAFF
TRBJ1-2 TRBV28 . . TGTGCCACGCCCTCCTCAGGGTCCAACTATGGCTACACCTTC CATPSSGSNYGYTF
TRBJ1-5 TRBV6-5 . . TGTGCCAGCAGTTCGGACATCTCTACCCCTAGGGCCCAGCATTTT CASSSDISTPRAQHF
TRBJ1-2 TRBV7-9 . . TGTTCCAGCAGCCCCTCAGTGCGGGGCCACGGCTACACCTTC CSSSPSVRGHGYTF
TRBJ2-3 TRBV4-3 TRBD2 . TGCGCCAGCAGCCTGGCCGGGATCCGACAGGAACTAGCGGGAGGGCCACAAGATACGCAGTATTTT CASSLAGIRQELAGGPQDTQYF
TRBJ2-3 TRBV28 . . TGTGCCAGCAGTCCCTCGGACAGCCTACGCCGGACGCAGTATTTT CASSPSDSLRRTQYF
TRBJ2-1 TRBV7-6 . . TGTGCCAGCAGCTTAGCGGGGCTAAGCTCCTACAATGAGCAGTTCTTC CASSLAGLSSYNEQFF
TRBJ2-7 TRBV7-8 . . TGTGCCAGCAGACCCACAGGAGGGCAGTACGAGCAGTACTTC CASRPTGGQYEQYF
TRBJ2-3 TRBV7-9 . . TGTGCCAGCAGCGTTTCATGGAGCACTGCTGCAAACACAGATACGCAGTATTTT CASSVSWSTAANTDTQYF
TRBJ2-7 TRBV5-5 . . TGTGCCAGCAGCAAACTAGCTGCTTCCTACGAGCAGTACTTC CASSKLAASYEQYF
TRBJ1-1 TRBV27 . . TGTGCCAGCAGTTTATCGTGGGAGGGGACGGCTGAAGCTTTCTTT CASSLSWEGTAEAFF
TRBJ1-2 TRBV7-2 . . TGTGCCAGCAGCTTAAGGGGCAGGGGCGGCTATGGCTACACCTTC CASSLRGRGGYGYTF
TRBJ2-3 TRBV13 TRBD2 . TGTGCCAGCAGCCCCGGACTAGCGGGAGATTATTACCCAGATACGCAGTATTTT CASSPGLAGDYYPDTQYF
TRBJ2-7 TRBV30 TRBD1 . TGTGCCTGGAGTCGGATAGGGACAGGGAACTACGAGCAGTACTTC CAWSRIGTGNYEQYF
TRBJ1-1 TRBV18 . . TGTGCCAGCTCAATAGGGGACATTGAAGCTTTCTTT CASSIGDIEAFF
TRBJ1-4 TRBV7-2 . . TGTGCCAGCAGCTTGAGAGGGCTCGAAAAACTGTTTTTT CASSLRGLEKLFF
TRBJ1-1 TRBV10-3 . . TGTGCCATCGCAGGGCCGGCGCGGACTGAAGCTTTCTTT CAIAGPARTEAFF
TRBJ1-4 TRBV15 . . TGTGCCACCGCGGGCCCCAGGCTCGATAATGAAAAACTGTTTTTT CATAGPRLDNEKLFF